Listed below are T cell receptor beta chains from one sample, sequenced in a study of cytomegalovirus exposure and HLA in healthy donors. Repertoires were generated with immunoSEQ multiplex PCR, while TCRdb's copy carries only in-frame clones and drops some. The sample holds roughly 120,000 clones, 65% to 90% seen once. Sequencing was carried out using PBMCs. The receptor set was obtained from a woman between 40 and 55 years old in good health and CMV-seronegative. CDR3s include the opening cysteine and the closing phenylalanine or tryptophan. The D gene is left open where the match is weak. Only part of the rows carry a size: once, few, many, or a class if the clone is expanded.

CDR3aa: CASNLASTDTQYF; CDR3nt: TGTGCCAGTAATCTAGCTAGCACAGATACGCAGTATTTT; abundance: once; v_gene: TRBV19; j_gene: TRBJ2-3; d_gene: NA
CDR3aa: CASSGTGSEAFF; CDR3nt: TGTGCCAGCAGCGGGACCGGGAGTGAAGCTTTCTTT; abundance: NA; v_gene: TRBV9; j_gene: TRBJ1-1; d_gene: NA
CDR3aa: CASRGGLNYGYTF; CDR3nt: TGTGCCAGCCGGGGGGGCCTTAACTATGGCTACACCTTC; abundance: NA; v_gene: TRBV6-1; j_gene: TRBJ1-2; d_gene: NA
CDR3aa: CASSLNLPNEQFF; CDR3nt: TGTGCCAGCAGCTTGAACCTACCCAATGAGCAGTTCTTC; abundance: once; v_gene: TRBV5-4; j_gene: TRBJ2-1; d_gene: NA
CDR3aa: CASSLEGGSYEQYF; CDR3nt: TGTGCCAGCAGCTTGGAAGGGGGCAGCTACGAGCAGTACTTC; abundance: NA; v_gene: TRBV5-8; j_gene: TRBJ2-7; d_gene: TRBD1
CDR3aa: CASRSDRGNYGYTF; CDR3nt: TGCGCCAGCAGATCGGACAGGGGAAACTATGGCTACACCTTC; abundance: few; v_gene: TRBV10-2; j_gene: TRBJ1-2; d_gene: TRBD1
CDR3aa: CASSVGQGNTIYF; CDR3nt: TGCGCCAGCAGTGTGGGACAGGGAAACACCATATATTTT; abundance: NA; v_gene: TRBV10-2; j_gene: TRBJ1-3; d_gene: TRBD1
CDR3aa: CASSNGDTGELFF; CDR3nt: TGTGCCAGCAGTAACGGGGACACCGGGGAGCTGTTTTTT; abundance: NA; v_gene: TRBV6-6; j_gene: TRBJ2-2; d_gene: NA
CDR3aa: CASSDGLSTDTQYF; CDR3nt: TGTGCCAGCAGTGATGGCTTAAGCACAGATACGCAGTATTTT; abundance: NA; v_gene: TRBV2; j_gene: TRBJ2-3; d_gene: NA
CDR3aa: CASSRDRVTEAFF; CDR3nt: TGTGCCAGCAGTCGTGACAGGGTCACTGAAGCTTTCTTT; abundance: NA; v_gene: TRBV28; j_gene: TRBJ1-1; d_gene: TRBD1
CDR3aa: CAINQRGVGDTQYF; CDR3nt: TGTGCCATCAACCAGCGGGGGGTTGGGGATACGCAGTATTTT; abundance: NA; v_gene: TRBV10-3; j_gene: TRBJ2-3; d_gene: TRBD2
CDR3aa: CASGKGQGSYNEQFF; CDR3nt: TGTGCTAGTGGCAAAGGACAGGGGTCCTACAATGAGCAGTTCTTC; abundance: NA; v_gene: TRBV12-5; j_gene: TRBJ2-1; d_gene: TRBD1
CDR3aa: CASSLGLTAGQYF; CDR3nt: TGTGCCAGCAGCTTGGGGCTGACCGCGGGGCAGTACTTC; abundance: NA; v_gene: TRBV5-6; j_gene: TRBJ2-7; d_gene: NA
CDR3aa: CASSLDQGSAGNTIYF; CDR3nt: TGTGCCAGCAGCTTAGATCAGGGTTCGGCTGGAAACACCATATATTTT; abundance: NA; v_gene: TRBV13; j_gene: TRBJ1-3; d_gene: NA
CDR3aa: CASSPLHPTGLGYGYTF; CDR3nt: TGTGCCAGCAGTCCACTACACCCGACAGGGCTCGGGTATGGCTACACCTTC; abundance: NA; v_gene: TRBV27; j_gene: TRBJ1-2; d_gene: TRBD1
CDR3aa: CASSLKGAGTTINEQFF; CDR3nt: TGTGCCAGCAGCTTAAAGGGGGCAGGGACAACTATTAATGAGCAGTTCTTC; abundance: NA; v_gene: TRBV7-2; j_gene: TRBJ2-1; d_gene: TRBD1
CDR3aa: CASSLGRTNEKLFF; CDR3nt: TGTGCCAGCAGCCTGGGTCGAACTAATGAAAAACTGTTTTTT; abundance: few; v_gene: TRBV5-6; j_gene: TRBJ1-4; d_gene: NA
CDR3aa: CASSPTTGLPGELFF; CDR3nt: TGTGCCAGCTCACCTACGACAGGGTTGCCCGGGGAGCTGTTTTTT; abundance: NA; v_gene: TRBV18; j_gene: TRBJ2-2; d_gene: TRBD1
CDR3aa: CAWSETGYYGYTF; CDR3nt: TGTGCCTGGAGTGAGACAGGGTACTATGGCTACACCTTC; abundance: NA; v_gene: TRBV30; j_gene: TRBJ1-2; d_gene: TRBD1
CDR3aa: CASSIGRRSNGYTF; CDR3nt: TGTGCCAGTAGTATAGGTCGGAGGTCAAATGGCTACACCTTC; abundance: NA; v_gene: TRBV19; j_gene: TRBJ1-2; d_gene: NA
CDR3aa: CASSPTGTYGYTF; CDR3nt: TGTGCCAGCTCACCGACAGGGACCTATGGCTACACCTTC; abundance: few; v_gene: TRBV18; j_gene: TRBJ1-2; d_gene: TRBD1
CDR3aa: CASGVAGGTDTQYF; CDR3nt: TGTGCCAGCGGGGTAGCGGGAGGAACAGATACGCAGTATTTT; abundance: once; v_gene: TRBV27; j_gene: TRBJ2-3; d_gene: TRBD2
CDR3aa: CASSEANRQETQYF; CDR3nt: TGTGCCAGCAGTGAAGCCAACAGGCAAGAGACCCAGTACTTC; abundance: NA; v_gene: TRBV6-1; j_gene: TRBJ2-5; d_gene: NA
CDR3aa: CASSLEAFRDSSYNEQFF; CDR3nt: TGTGCCAGCAGCTTAGAGGCTTTCCGGGACAGCTCCTACAATGAGCAGTTCTTC; abundance: NA; v_gene: TRBV7-3; j_gene: TRBJ2-1; d_gene: TRBD1
CDR3aa: CASRRQVDPEAFF; CDR3nt: TGTGCCAGCAGGCGACAGGTAGACCCTGAAGCTTTCTTT; abundance: few; v_gene: TRBV2; j_gene: TRBJ1-1; d_gene: NA
CDR3aa: CASSRPDRPYEKLFF; CDR3nt: TGTGCCAGCAGTCGCCCGGACAGGCCTTATGAAAAACTGTTTTTT; abundance: NA; v_gene: TRBV2; j_gene: TRBJ1-4; d_gene: TRBD1
CDR3aa: CASSELAVTIYF; CDR3nt: TGTGCCAGCAGTGAATTGGCGGTTACCATATATTTT; abundance: once; v_gene: TRBV6-1; j_gene: TRBJ1-3; d_gene: NA
CDR3aa: CASSEGTASSYEQYF; CDR3nt: TGTGCCAGCAGTGAAGGGACAGCAAGCTCCTACGAGCAGTACTTC; abundance: NA; v_gene: TRBV2; j_gene: TRBJ2-7; d_gene: NA
CDR3aa: CASRFSENTEAFF; CDR3nt: TGCGCCAGCAGATTTAGTGAGAACACTGAAGCTTTCTTT; abundance: NA; v_gene: TRBV10-2; j_gene: TRBJ1-1; d_gene: NA
CDR3aa: CASSQEIAGGYMQYEQFF; CDR3nt: TGCGCCAGCAGCCAAGAGATAGCGGGAGGATATATGCAGTATGAGCAGTTCTTC; abundance: NA; v_gene: TRBV4-3; j_gene: TRBJ2-1; d_gene: TRBD2
CDR3aa: CASSFLISSYNEQFF; CDR3nt: TGTGCCAGCAGCTTCCTAATAAGCTCCTACAATGAGCAGTTCTTC; abundance: NA; v_gene: TRBV5-4; j_gene: TRBJ2-1; d_gene: NA